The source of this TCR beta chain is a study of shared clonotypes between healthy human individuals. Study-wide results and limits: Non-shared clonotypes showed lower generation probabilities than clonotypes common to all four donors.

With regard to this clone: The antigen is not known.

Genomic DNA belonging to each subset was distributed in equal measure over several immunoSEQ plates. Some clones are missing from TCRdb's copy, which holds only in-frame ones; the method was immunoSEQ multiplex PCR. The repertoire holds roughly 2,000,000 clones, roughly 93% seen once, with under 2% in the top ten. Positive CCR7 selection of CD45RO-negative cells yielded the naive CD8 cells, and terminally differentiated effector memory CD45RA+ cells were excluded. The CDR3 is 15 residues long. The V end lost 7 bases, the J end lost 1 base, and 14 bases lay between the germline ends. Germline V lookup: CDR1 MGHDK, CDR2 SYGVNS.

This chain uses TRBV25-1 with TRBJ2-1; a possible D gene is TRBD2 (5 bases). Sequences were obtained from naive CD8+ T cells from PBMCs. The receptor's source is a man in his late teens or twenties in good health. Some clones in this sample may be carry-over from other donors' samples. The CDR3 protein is CASTNGLPSYNEQFF. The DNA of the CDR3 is TGTGCCAGCACAAACGGACTCCCTTCCTACAATGAGCAGTTCTTC.